This TCR beta chain was captured in a study of control samples from healthy donors and cancer patients. This CDR3 has 18 residues. V lost 0 bases, J lost 0 bases, and 12 bases lay in between. The V gene's germline CDR1 is LNHNV and CDR2 YYDKDF (reference sequence). Clones were sequenced by immunoSEQ multiplex PCR, and TCRdb holds only the in-frame ones, with some missing. The profile shows roughly 39,000 clones, more than 85% of them singletons. Sequencing used blood. The source is a woman aged 45-60 years in good health. J is TRBJ2-6 and V is TRBV15, with D tentatively TRBD1 or TRBD2 (5 bases each). The CDR3 sequence is CATSRDLGTPSGANVLTF. CDR3 nucleotides: TGTGCCACCAGCAGAGATTTAGGGACCCCCTCTGGGGCCAACGTCCTGACTTTC.